Listed here are 19 T cell receptor beta chains from one sample, sequenced in a study of blood T cell repertoires in COVID-19 (dated by TCRdb to between 2020 and 2021). The library came from the immunoSEQ multiplex PCR assay. TCRdb stores this immuneACCESS table with in-frame sequences only. Part of the clones is absent; in the studies checked, under half of the shortfall reflects unresolved V genes, and no reason is known for the rest. The sample contains tens of thousands of clones, around 83% of them found a single time. Roughly 25% of the sample is held by the ten biggest clonotypes. Sequenced material: peripheral blood. The source of these receptors is a man in his sixties with acute or convalescent COVID-19.

The chain is built from TRBV5-1 and TRBJ2-7; 8 bases are a match to TRBD1. The trim removed 6 bases at V and 3 bases at J, leaving 5 bases unmatched. Per germline, CDR1 SGHRS and CDR2 YFSETQ. The CDR3 length is 13 residues. CDR3 coding DNA: TGCGCCAGCACAGGGACAGGCAACTACGAGCAGTACTTC. Translating gives CASTGTGNYEQYF.

J is TRBJ2-5 and V is TRBV5-8; D is perhaps TRBD2 (6 bases). The germline CDR1 and CDR2 sequences are SGHTS and YDEGEE. The CDR3 spans 15 residues. V lost 2 bases, J lost 5 bases, and 16 bases lay in between. DNA of the CDR3: TGTGCCAGCAGCTTCGAAGAGTTTGGGGGGGAGACCCAGTACTTC. It is translated as CASSFEEFGGETQYF.

CDR3 in amino acids: CASRAVSYNEQFF. CDR3 bases: TGTGCCAGCAGGGCAGTGTCCTACAATGAGCAGTTCTTC. The chain has TRBV27 and TRBJ2-1; unclear D gene. Trimming took 6 bases from V and 1 from J, leaving 7 bases between them. Per the germline V gene, CDR1 is MNHEY and CDR2 is SMNVEV (reference sequence). CDR3 length equals 13 residues.

V gene TRBV28 combines with J gene TRBJ2-3; 10 bases are a match to TRBD2. V lost 3 bases and J lost 8; bases outside the gene matches: 14. The germline V gene has CDR1 MDHEN and CDR2 SYDVKM. This CDR3 has 17 residues. CDR3 sequence: CASSLISGGPYPGTQYF. DNA for the CDR3: TGTGCCAGCAGTTTGATTAGCGGGGGGCCCTACCCGGGTACGCAGTATTTT. Using reference TRBV28 and TRBJ2-3 for the parts outside the CDR3, the full variable domain is DVKVTQSSRYLVKRTGEKVFLECVQDMDHENMFWYRQDPGLGLRLIYFSYDVKMKEKGDIPEGYSVSREKKERFSLILESASTNQTSMYLCASSLISGGPYPGTQYFGPGTRLTVL.

The V call is TRBV5-1, the J call TRBJ1-6, with TRBD1 matching 9 bases. The V gene end was trimmed by 4 bases and the J gene end by 9 bases; junction bases not matched to a gene: 11. Germline V gene lookup returns CDR1 SGHRS and CDR2 YFSETQ. This CDR3 contains 16 residues. CDR3 coding DNA: TGCGCCAGCAGCCTAGGGACAGGGTTCGGGGGTTCACCCCTCCACTTT. Amino acid sequence: CASSLGTGFGGSPLHF.

This rearrangement joins TRBV20-1 to TRBJ1-1; 7 nucleotides line up with TRBD1. V shed 3 bases, J shed 0 bases, and the junction held 1 base outside the gene matches. This CDR3 is 13 amino acids long. CDR1 and CDR2 from the germline V gene are DFQATT and SNEGSKA (reference sequence). CDR3 bases: TGCAGTGCTAGTCAGGGGGTGAACACTGAAGCTTTCTTT. Translating gives CSASQGVNTEAFF.

The rearrangement links TRBV7-2 to TRBJ1-5; D is uncertain. The CDR3 covers 14 residues. V lost 0 bases and J lost 4, with 7 bases in between. Germline CDR1 SGHTA, CDR2 FQGNSA. CDR3 loop: CASSLASVNQPQHF. DNA for the CDR3: TGTGCCAGCAGCTTAGCTTCGGTAAATCAGCCCCAGCATTTT. Full variable domain (outside the CDR3, taken from reference TRBV7-2 and TRBJ1-5): GAGVSQSPSNKVTEKGKDVELRCDPISGHTALYWYRQSLGQGLEFLIYFQGNSAPDKSGLPSDRFSAERTGGSVSTLTIQRTQQEDSAVYLCASSLASVNQPQHFGDGTRLSIL.

This chain joins TRBV18 and TRBJ2-5; no definite D call. The CDR3 runs to 13 residues. V lost 4 bases and J lost 3, with 9 bases in between. CDR1 is KGHSH, CDR2 LQKENI, per germline. Here the CDR3 reads CASSRIAEETQYF. The CDR3 DNA is TGTGCCAGCTCACGTATAGCAGAAGAGACCCAGTACTTC.

The V and J genes are TRBV7-2 and TRBJ2-7, with D possibly being TRBD2 (5 bases). The V end was cut by 3 bases, the J end by 2 bases, with 11 bases between. The CDR3 spans 14 residues. The germline V gene has CDR1 SGHTA and CDR2 FQGNSA. The DNA of the CDR3 is TGTGCCAGCAGCTTGGTGCACGGGGCCTACGAGCAGTACTTC. Amino acid sequence: CASSLVHGAYEQYF.

The rearrangement links TRBV5-1 to TRBJ2-1, with 9 bases that match TRBD1. J was trimmed by 6 bases and V by 2 bases; bases with no gene match: 6. The CDR3 loop spans 15 amino acids. CDR1 is SGHRS and CDR2 is YFSETQ in the germline V gene. This CDR3 is CASSFGTGSGNEQFF. The CDR3 DNA follows: TGCGCCAGCAGCTTCGGGACAGGGTCGGGCAATGAGCAGTTCTTC.

The chain employs TRBV3-1 (or the pseudogene TRBV3-2) and TRBJ1-1, with 8 bases fitting TRBD1. Losses at the gene ends were 3 bases for V and 11 bases for J; bases not matched to a gene: 2. The CDR3 has 11 amino acids. The germline V gene has CDR1 LGHDT and CDR2 YNNKEL (reference sequence). The CDR3 bases are TGTGCCAGCAGCCAGCAGGGGGCGGCTTTCTTT. This gives the protein CASSQQGAAFF.

The rearrangement uses TRBV7-2 and TRBJ1-5; D might be TRBD1 (5 bases). The CDR3 runs 14 residues. Germline CDR1 SGHTA, CDR2 FQGNSA. V was trimmed by 1 base and J by 3 bases, leaving 7 bases between them. The CDR3 DNA reads as TGTGCCAGCAGCTTAGGACAGCTCAATCAGCCCCAGCATTTT. Its translation: CASSLGQLNQPQHF.

The gene calls are TRBV28 and TRBJ2-7, with 8 bases identical to TRBD1. Germline loops: CDR1 MDHEN, CDR2 SYDVKM. This CDR3 region has 16 residues. V shed 4 bases, J shed 7 bases, and the junction held 15 bases outside the gene matches. The CDR3 DNA reads as TGTGCCAGCAGTTCCCCCGGGGTCCAGGGGGCTCAAGAGCAGTACTTC. Residues: CASSSPGVQGAQEQYF.

In this sample, this clone turned up a few times. This chain links TRBV29-1 with TRBJ2-7; 7 bases are shared with TRBD2. Per germline, CDR1 SQVTM and CDR2 ANQGSEA. The CDR3 runs to 13 residues. Trimming at V came to 3 bases and at J to 2 bases, leaving 4 bases not matched to a gene. The chain's CDR3 is CSVDREGTYEQYF. The CDR3 nucleotides read TGCAGCGTTGACAGGGAGGGAACCTACGAGCAGTACTTC.

The sample holds one count of this clone. This chain joins TRBV7-2 and TRBJ2-2, with 7 bases identical to TRBD1. The CDR3 covers 13 residues. Germline assignment: CDR1 SGHTA and CDR2 FQGNSA. V was clipped by 2 bases and J by 6 bases; unmatched bases: 0. In nucleotides, the CDR3 is TGTGCCAGCAGCTTACAGGGGGCCGGGGAGCTGTTTTTT. Encoded protein: CASSLQGAGELFF.

The chain joins TRBV7-2 to TRBJ1-2; 9 bases align to TRBD1. This CDR3 contains 15 residues. Trimming cost V 6 bases and J 8 bases; bases outside gene matches: 13. CDR1 and CDR2 (germline): SGHTA, FQGNSA. The CDR3 DNA reads TGTGCCAGCAGTCAACAGGGGGCCACGACGGGCGGCTACACCTTC. As protein: CASSQQGATTGGYTF.

This chain connects TRBV3-1 (or the pseudogene TRBV3-2) to TRBJ2-1; tentatively, D is TRBD1 (6 bases). The CDR3 contains 14 residues. The V and J ends lost 3 bases and 4 bases respectively, with 10 bases between them. Germline V lookup: CDR1 LGHDT, CDR2 YNNKEL (reference sequence). The DNA for the CDR3 is TGTGCCAGCAGCCAGGGACACCTTTACAATGAGCAGTTCTTC. Its protein is CASSQGHLYNEQFF.

The V and J genes are TRBV19 and TRBJ1-2; D is unresolved. V lost 5 bases, J lost 5 bases, and 18 bases lay in between. Germline-derived CDR1 and CDR2 are LNHDA and SQIVND (reference sequence). The CDR3 has 15 amino acids. The CDR3 spells CASSPNAQRGYGYTF. In DNA form, the CDR3 reads TGTGCCAGTAGTCCCAACGCCCAAAGAGGATATGGCTACACCTTC.

V is TRBV6-6 and J is TRBJ1-5; maybe TRBD1 (5 bases). CDR1 is MNHNY and CDR2 is SVGAGI in the germline V gene (reference sequence). This CDR3 is built from 14 residues. The V end lost 6 bases, the J end lost 3 bases, and 12 bases lay between the germline ends. This CDR3 reads CASSPAGTNQPQHF. In nucleotides, the CDR3 is TGTGCCAGCAGCCCTGCGGGGACCAATCAGCCCCAGCATTTT.